A single sample is the source of the 13 T cell receptor beta chains below, sequenced in a study of blood T cell repertoires in COVID-19. Profiling relied on immunoSEQ multiplex PCR, and the TCRdb table lists in-frame clones only, not all of them. The sample consists of about 280,000 clones, about 85% of them appearing once. The sequenced sample consisted of peripheral blood. The origin of the receptors is a human donor in a cohort sampled during active COVID-19.

This chain uses TRBV2 with TRBJ2-2; the match to TRBD1 covers 8 bases. Germline V gene data show CDR1 as SNHLY and CDR2 as FYNNEI. Trimming at V came to 6 bases and at J to 4 bases, leaving 10 bases not matched to a gene. This CDR3 is built from 16 residues. The CDR3 DNA reads as TGTGCCAGCAGCTTGGGACAGGCCGGCCGCACCGGGGAGCTGTTTTTT. Its protein product is CASSLGQAGRTGELFF.

V gene TRBV11-2 combines with J gene TRBJ2-7; 7 nucleotides agree with TRBD1. The CDR3 sequence is 15 residues long. The V gene end was trimmed by 5 bases and the J gene end by 2 bases; junction bases not matched to a gene: 9. CDR1 is SGHAT and CDR2 is FQNNGV in the germline V gene. The CDR3 DNA reads as TGTGCCAGCAGCGTTACCGGGACAGTAGCCTACGAGCAGTACTTC. Amino acids: CASSVTGTVAYEQYF.

The chain couples TRBV5-1 to TRBJ2-2; 11 positions match TRBD1. The germline V gene encodes CDR1 SGHRS and CDR2 YFSETQ. CDR3 length equals 17 residues. The ends lost 4 bases at V and 2 bases at J; junction bases unmatched: 7. The CDR3 sequence: CASSQKRTGGNTGELFF. CDR3 DNA sequence: TGCGCCAGCAGCCAAAAGCGGACAGGGGGCAACACCGGGGAGCTGTTTTTT.

V gene TRBV28 combines with J gene TRBJ1-6; 7 nucleotides line up with TRBD1. V lost 1 base, J lost 10 bases, and 4 bases stayed unmatched. CDR3 size: 14 residues. The germline gives CDR1 MDHEN, CDR2 SYDVKM. The CDR3 nucleotides read TGTGCCAGCAGTTTATCGACAGGGTCATCACCCCTCCACTTT. Translated, it gives CASSLSTGSSPLHF.

The chain employs TRBV9 and TRBJ2-1, with 7 bases identical to TRBD2. Germline values: CDR1 SGDLS, CDR2 YYNGEE. The junction had 6 bases not matched to a gene; V was cut back by 3 bases and J by 0 bases. The CDR3 runs 16 residues. The CDR3 region has the DNA TGTGCCAGCAGCGCCACGGGACTATCCTCCTACAATGAGCAGTTCTTC. It encodes CASSATGLSSYNEQFF.

As to this clone: This CDR3 is also generated by other DNA sequences in the sample. The chain carries TRBV7-3 and TRBJ2-5, with 9 bases aligning to TRBD2. Germline CDR1 reads SGHTA; CDR2 reads FQGTGA. The CDR3 spans 14 residues. With 2 bases clipped from V and 5 bases from J, the junction kept 3 bases outside the gene matches. The CDR3 DNA sequence: TGTGCCAGCAGCTTAGCGGGAGGGCGGGAGACCCAGTACTTC. This encodes CASSLAGGRETQYF.

J is TRBJ2-1 and V is TRBV27, with D possibly being TRBD1 (6 bases). V was trimmed by 2 bases and J by 15 bases, leaving 20 bases between them. There are 14 residues in the CDR3. In germline, CDR1 is MNHEY, CDR2 SMNVEV (reference sequence). The DNA for the CDR3 is TGTGCCAGCAGTTTAATGGGGGCATCCCCACGACGGTTCTTC. Protein: CASSLMGASPRRFF.

V and J are TRBV7-9 and TRBJ1-1, with TRBD1 matching 7 bases. Unmatched junction bases numbered 8, after V lost 5 bases and J lost 5 bases. Germline V lookup: CDR1 SEHNR, CDR2 FQNEAQ (reference sequence). The length of the CDR3 is 14 residues. As DNA, the CDR3 is TGTGCCAGCAGCCACAGACAGGGTGGGACTGAAGCTTTCTTT. Amino acid sequence: CASSHRQGGTEAFF. Full variable domain (outside the CDR3, taken from reference TRBV7-9 and TRBJ1-1): DTGVSQNPRHKITKRGQNVTFRCDPISEHNRLYWYRQTLGQGPEFLTYFQNEAQLEKSRLLSDRFSAERPKGSFSTLEIQRTEQGDSAMYLCASSHRQGGTEAFFGQGTRLTVV.

The chain employs TRBV7-9 and TRBJ2-5; 13 bases are shared with TRBD2. Germline CDR1 and CDR2: SEHNR and FQNEAQ (reference sequence). This CDR3 contains 17 residues. Trimming cost V 10 bases and J 5 bases; bases outside gene matches: 16. The CDR3 bases are TGTGCCATGCAACGACTAGCGGGAGGTGCCGGAGCGGAGACCCAGTACTTC. Its protein is CAMQRLAGGAGAETQYF.

The chain is built from TRBV11-3 and TRBJ2-3; 9 bases line up with TRBD2. Looked up from germline, CDR1 is SGHNT and CDR2 is YENEEA. The CDR3 runs to 16 residues. V lost 5 bases and J lost 2; bases outside the gene matches: 8. CDR3 residues: CASSADSGGVTDTQYF. Written as DNA, the CDR3 is TGTGCCAGCAGCGCTGATAGCGGGGGCGTCACAGATACGCAGTATTTT.

The chain recombines TRBV11-2 with TRBJ2-3; no firm D call. Germline CDR1 is SGHAT and CDR2 is FQNNGV. V dropped 0 bases and J dropped 6 bases, with 7 bases sitting between them. This CDR3 is built from 13 residues. Written as DNA, the CDR3 is TGTGCCAGCAGCTTAGATCGAAGCGATACGCAGTATTTT. Translating gives CASSLDRSDTQYF.

The chain joins TRBV10-3 to TRBJ1-2, with D perhaps TRBD1 (6 bases). Germline values: CDR1 ENHRY, CDR2 SYGVKD. Trimming left V 0 bases short and J 3 bases short, with 11 bases between. The CDR3 totals 15 residues. CDR3 coding DNA: TGTGCCATCAGTGAGTCGGCCAGGGGCTACTATGGCTACACCTTC. Protein product: CAISESARGYYGYTF.

The J gene is TRBJ2-1, the V gene TRBV18, with 7 positions matching TRBD1. Germline trimming cut 4 bases from V and 6 bases from J; bases unmatched to any gene: 9. The CDR3 is made up of 15 amino acids. Germline CDR1 KGHSH, CDR2 LQKENI. This chain's CDR3 is CASSLGQITSNEQFF. In DNA, the CDR3 is TGTGCCAGCTCACTGGGACAGATAACGTCCAATGAGCAGTTCTTC.